Listed here is a single TCR beta chain. Its target is unknown. This CDR3 comprises 14 residues. The V and J ends lost 7 bases and 0 bases respectively, with 10 bases between them. Germline CDR1 is MNHNS and CDR2 is SASEGT. This sample is drawn from a study of a mutant IDH1 vaccine in newly diagnosed glioma. Study details: Before enrollment, the patients had been treated with radiotherapy alone, temozolomide alone, or both together. Most of them had received both.

Assay: immunoSEQ multiplex PCR; the TCRdb copy retains only in-frame clones and omits some. The sample holds nearly 35,000 clones; about four fifths are singletons and the top ten take approximately 24%. General study results and limits: Variations in leading peripheral T cell clonotypes appeared to have no connection with pseudoprogression.

The time point was: week 5, during vaccination. The investigators gave 300 ug of mutant IDH1 20-mer peptide in each vaccine dose, together with topical imiquimod. The sequence came from a man between 25 and 39 years old with glioma. This specimen was PBMCs, taken from a glioma patient whose treatment included an IDH1 peptide vaccine. The gene calls are TRBV6-1 and TRBJ2-1; the D is unclear. CDR3 loop: CASNFRISYNEQFF. The CDR3 DNA is TGTGCCAGCAACTTTCGCATCTCCTACAATGAGCAGTTCTTC.